Presented here are 22 T cell receptor beta chains from one specimen sequenced in a study of CXCR3-negative and CXCR3-positive naive CD8 T cells. Libraries were UMI-labeled 5' RACE TRB cDNA. Following a re-call of the 5' RACE reads, TCRdb has one entry per CDR3 protein and lacks DNA. The sample holds 120,000 to 150,000 distinct CDR3 sequences. Findings of the study overall: Hydrophobicity of TRB CDR3s was greater in CXCR3-positive naive cells than in CXCR3-negative naive cells.

Their antigens are not known. Material for sequencing was naive CXCR3+ CD8+ T cells from blood. Described subset: CD45RO-CCR7+CD27+CD95- naive CD8+ T cells expressing CXCR3 (TNR3+). The receptors derive from a human donor in good health. Some clones in this sample may be carry-over from other donors' samples.

The gene calls are TRBV12-3 or TRBV12-4 and TRBJ1-5; TCRdb proposes TRBD1, but this gene call is untestable without DNA. CDR3 length equals 16 residues. CDR3 amino acids: CASSSTDRDNNQPQHF.

The rearrangement links TRBV28 to TRBJ2-2. Germline lookup yields CDR1 MDHEN and CDR2 SYDVKM. The CDR3 is 14 amino acids. The CDR3 is CASSFQRNTGELFF.

The genes are TRBV29-1 and TRBJ1-3; checking the TCRdb D call of TRBD1 is not possible without DNA. The CDR3 has 13 amino acids. Germline V lookup: CDR1 SQVTM, CDR2 ANQGSEA. CDR3 protein: CSVETPPRNTIYF.

The CDR3 reads CASSQAGGAIGEQYF. The chain uses TRBV7-6 and TRBJ2-7; TCRdb gives TRBD1 as the D gene, but with no DNA this cannot be confirmed. Germline CDR1 and CDR2: SGHVS and FNYEAQ. The CDR3 loop spans 15 amino acids. Full variable domain (rest looked up from reference TRBV7-6 and TRBJ2-7): GAGVSQSPRYKVTKRGQDVALRCDPISGHVSLYWYRQALGQGPEFLTYFNYEAQQDKSGLPNDRFSAERPEGSISTLTIQRTEQRDSAMYRCASSQAGGAIGEQYFGPGTRLTVT.

The chain links TRBV2 to TRBJ2-1; TCRdb's D call, TRBD2, is unchecked because there is no DNA. Germline CDR1 SNHLY, CDR2 FYNNEI. CDR3 size: 14 residues. CDR3 in amino acids: CASLGLAGWDEQFF.

This chain uses TRBV7-9 with TRBJ2-1. Germline CDR1 reads SEHNR; CDR2 reads FQNEAQ (reference sequence). The CDR3 is 12 amino acids. The CDR3 region is CASSLVRSEQFF.

The chain employs TRBV7-3 and TRBJ2-5; without DNA, the TCRdb call of TRBD1 cannot be checked. CDR3 length equals 16 residues. The germline gives CDR1 SGHTA, CDR2 FQGTGA. The CDR3 loop is CASSLLPTQGRETQYF.

The chain has TRBV15 and TRBJ1-5. The CDR3 length is 15 residues. The germline V gene encodes CDR1 LNHNV and CDR2 YYDKDF (reference sequence). The CDR3 here is CATSGDSYSNQPQHF.

The rearrangement joins TRBV5-1 to TRBJ2-2. The CDR3 loop spans 15 amino acids. The germline V gene encodes CDR1 SGHRS and CDR2 YFSETQ. The CDR3 loop reads CASSLPGFGTGELFF.

The chain employs TRBV29-1 and TRBJ2-5; without DNA, the TCRdb call of TRBD1 cannot be checked. The CDR3 contains 12 residues. CDR1 and CDR2 from the germline V gene are SQVTM and ANQGSEA. The CDR3 loop is CSVWTGQETQYF.

The V and J genes are TRBV6-5 and TRBJ2-3; TCRdb returns TRBD1, unconfirmable since there is no DNA. Germline CDR1 MNHEY, CDR2 SVGAGI. This CDR3 contains 16 residues. CDR3: CASSYSPRGADDTQYF.

V and J are TRBV7-9 and TRBJ2-7; the TRBD1 assignment by TCRdb is unverifiable without DNA. Germline V gene data show CDR1 as SEHNR and CDR2 as FQNEAQ (reference sequence). The CDR3 is 14 amino acids. This CDR3 is CASSLRTGSDEQYF.

The J gene is TRBJ2-2, the V gene TRBV29-1; TCRdb reports TRBD1, a call that lacks DNA to check it against. Germline assignment: CDR1 SQVTM and CDR2 ANQGSEA. This CDR3 region has 18 residues. The chain's CDR3 is CSVEDRYTFQGATGELFF.

Here the CDR3 reads CASSQERDRGYGYTF. This chain joins TRBV4-1 and TRBJ1-2; with no DNA, the TCRdb D assignment of TRBD1 cannot be verified. The CDR3 sequence is 15 residues long. Looked up from germline, CDR1 is MGHRA and CDR2 is YSYEKL.

V usage is TRBV2 and J usage is TRBJ2-5; TCRdb reports TRBD2, a call that lacks DNA to check it against. CDR1 is SNHLY and CDR2 is FYNNEI in the germline V gene. The CDR3 spans 15 residues. The CDR3 spells CASGETSGYQETQYF.

The V and J genes are TRBV13 and TRBJ1-1; there is no DNA to check the TCRdb D call of TRBD1. Germline CDR1 reads PRHDT; CDR2 reads FYEKMQ (reference sequence). The length of the CDR3 is 15 residues. CDR3 sequence: CASSPQTGVNTEAFF.

The chain is built from TRBV12-3 or TRBV12-4 and TRBJ1-4; absent DNA, TCRdb's TRBD1 call cannot be checked. This CDR3 is 14 amino acids long. CDR3 protein: CASTTSRDGEKLFF.

The rearrangement links TRBV11-3 to TRBJ2-7; no DNA is available, so the TRBD1 call from TCRdb remains unchecked. Germline V gives CDR1 SGHNT, CDR2 YENEEA. The CDR3 loop spans 15 amino acids. The CDR3: CASSPGQGFSYEQYF. Using reference TRBV11-3 and TRBJ2-7 for the parts outside the CDR3, the full variable domain is EAGVVQSPRYKIIEKKQPVAFWCNPISGHNTLYWYLQNLGQGPELLIRYENEEAVDDSQLPKDRFSAERLKGVDSTLKIQPAELGDSAVYLCASSPGQGFSYEQYFGPGTRLTVT.

This chain uses TRBV9 with TRBJ1-1. Germline V gene lookup returns CDR1 SGDLS and CDR2 YYNGEE. CDR3 length: 15 amino acids. The CDR3 protein is CASNHDGLRNTEAFF.

This chain connects TRBV12-3 or TRBV12-4 to TRBJ1-2; TCRdb picks TRBD1, but there is no DNA to check that call. There are 14 residues in the CDR3. CDR3 amino acids: CASSPGTGGDGYTF.

The rearrangement joins TRBV29-1 to TRBJ2-5; TCRdb returns TRBD1, unconfirmable since there is no DNA. Germline CDR1 reads SQVTM; CDR2 reads ANQGSEA. This CDR3 is 14 amino acids long. CDR3 in amino acids: CSVEDPWGRETQYF.

J is TRBJ1-1 and V is TRBV9. The CDR3 has 14 residues. Germline-derived CDR1 and CDR2 are SGDLS and YYNGEE. The CDR3 is CASSVVQEVPEAFF.